One and the same sample provided the 10 T cell receptor beta chains below, sequenced in a study of Ad26.COV2.S vaccination and SARS-CoV-2 variants. TCRdb's copy holds only in-frame clones and misses some; the assay was immunoSEQ multiplex PCR. Found here are some 480,000 clones, around 90% of them singletons; the top ten hold over 10%. Sample treatment: around 19 received Ad26.COV2.S at low or high dose, single or two shots; about 5 received placebo; per-sample allocation not given. Sampling took place 63 days after the first vaccine or placebo injection. The input for sequencing was peripheral blood, taken in a trial of Ad26.COV2.S vaccine versus placebo. The source is a person between 18 and 59 years old who received the Ad26.COV2.S COVID-19 vaccine or a placebo.

This chain links TRBV27 with TRBJ2-1, with D uncertain. V lost 4 bases and J lost 4, with 14 bases in between. This CDR3 comprises 15 residues. Germline V CDR1 and CDR2: MNHEY, SMNVEV (reference sequence). The CDR3 region is CASSYNRFRYNEQFF. The CDR3, as DNA: TGTGCCAGCAGTTATAACCGTTTCAGATACAATGAGCAGTTCTTC.

The gene calls are TRBV7-8 and TRBJ2-7; the match to TRBD1 covers 8 bases. V shed 3 bases and J 2 bases; nucleotides not matched to a gene: 3. CDR1 and CDR2 (germline): SGHVS, FQNEAQ. This CDR3 has 14 residues. The CDR3 is CASSFRTGPYEQYF. The CDR3 region has the DNA TGTGCCAGCAGCTTTAGGACAGGGCCCTACGAGCAGTACTTC.

The V gene is TRBV28, the J gene TRBJ1-1; no reliable D call. CDR1 and CDR2 (germline): MDHEN, SYDVKM. The CDR3 is 12 residues long. Trimming removed 2 bases from V and 6 bases from J, with 7 bases in between. CDR3 residues: CASSLRTAEAFF. DNA of the CDR3: TGTGCCAGCAGTTTACGGACGGCTGAAGCTTTCTTT.

The J gene is TRBJ1-5, the V gene TRBV20-1, with D tentatively TRBD1 (6 bases). There are 14 residues in the CDR3. Trimming took off 3 bases at V and 4 bases at J, with 13 bases between the two ends. Germline V gene sequence: CDR1 DFQATT, CDR2 SNEGSKA (reference sequence). The CDR3 DNA reads TGCAGTGCTAGTCAAGGCCAGGGGAATCAGCCCCAGCATTTT. Its translation: CSASQGQGNQPQHF.

This clone occurred a few times. The chain joins TRBV19 to TRBJ2-1, with a tentative D call TRBD2 (6 bases). Trimming removed 5 bases from V and 2 bases from J, with 13 bases in between. This CDR3 is built from 15 residues. Germline V gives CDR1 LNHDA, CDR2 SQIVND (reference sequence). This CDR3 is CASSVGGIAYNEQFF. The DNA for the CDR3 is TGTGCCAGTAGTGTCGGCGGGATAGCCTACAATGAGCAGTTCTTC.

J is TRBJ2-7 and V is TRBV29-1, with 7 bases lining up with TRBD1. CDR3 length: 13 amino acids. Germline assignment: CDR1 SQVTM and CDR2 ANQGSEA. Losses at the gene ends were 5 bases for V and 2 bases for J; bases not matched to a gene: 6. In DNA form, the CDR3 reads TGCAGCGTTCGACAGGGTTCCACCTACGAGCAGTACTTC. As protein: CSVRQGSTYEQYF.

The chain uses TRBV25-1 and TRBJ2-7; unclear D gene. With 5 bases removed from V and 6 bases from J, the gap between germline ends came to 8 bases. The germline gives CDR1 MGHDK, CDR2 SYGVNS. The length of the CDR3 is 11 residues. For the CDR3, the DNA is TGTGCCAGCAGTATAGGTTCCGAGCAGTACTTC. Translated: CASSIGSEQYF.

The rearrangement links TRBV9 to TRBJ1-2, with D unresolved. This CDR3 comprises 15 residues. The V and J ends lost 4 bases and 0 bases respectively, with 13 bases between them. CDR1 is SGDLS, CDR2 YYNGEE, per germline. The CDR3 nucleotides read TGTGCCAGCAGCAGAGAGGACGGAGCTAACTATGGCTACACCTTC. This translates into CASSREDGANYGYTF.

The chain couples TRBV2 to TRBJ2-2; D unclear. V lost 4 bases to trimming and J lost 5 bases, with 11 bases between them. Germline CDR1 reads SNHLY; CDR2 reads FYNNEI. The CDR3 length is 14 residues. The CDR3 protein is CASSVSIRTGELFF. For the CDR3, the DNA is TGTGCCAGCAGTGTATCGATTAGGACCGGGGAGCTGTTTTTT.

The J gene is TRBJ1-1, the V gene TRBV6-1; D remains unclear. The CDR3 length is 13 residues. Trimming took off 3 bases at V and 0 bases at J, with 5 bases between the two ends. Per the germline V gene, CDR1 is MNHNS and CDR2 is SASEGT. The CDR3 sequence: CASSDGMNTEAFF. The CDR3 nucleotides are TGTGCCAGCAGTGACGGGATGAACACTGAAGCTTTCTTT.